This T cell receptor (beta chain) originates from a study of T cells after posttransplantation cyclophosphamide. The study's findings and limits: Tissue-infiltrating T cells from skin or gut overlapped little with blood T cells.

In this sample, this clone turned up many times. Its antigen remains unidentified. CDR3 size: 14 residues. The germline CDR1 and CDR2 sequences are SGHTA and FQGNSA. V lost 5 bases and J lost 2, with 13 bases in between. TCRdb's copy holds only in-frame clones and misses some; the assay was immunoSEQ multiplex PCR. The sample has over 35,000 clones, none seen only once. The source material was PBMCs. J is TRBJ2-7 and V is TRBV7-2; the D gene is possibly TRBD1 (6 bases). The origin of this receptor is a man in his forties in good health, CMV-negative, and a related stem cell transplant donor. This CDR3 reads CASSPTTGTYEQYF. The DNA of the CDR3 is TGTGCCAGCAGCCCCACGACAGGAACCTACGAGCAGTACTTC.